Presented here are 27 T cell receptor beta chains from one specimen sequenced in a study of blood T cell repertoires in COVID-19. This table comes from immunoSEQ multiplex PCR, and its TCRdb copy is limited to in-frame clones, with some not included. The sample contains 250,000 to 350,000 clones, 88% of which appear only once. Input material: peripheral blood. These receptors were taken from a woman between 45 and 65 years old with active or convalescent COVID-19.

This clone was seen a single time. The chain uses TRBV7-9 and TRBJ2-7, with 15 bases fitting TRBD2. The CDR3 loop spans 17 amino acids. Germline V gene data show CDR1 as SEHNR and CDR2 as FQNEAQ (reference sequence). Unmatched junction bases numbered 6, after V lost 4 bases and J lost 2 bases. The CDR3 nucleotides read TGTGCCAGCAGCTCGGGACTAGCGGGAGGTAGAGCCTACGAGCAGTACTTC. Translated, it gives CASSSGLAGGRAYEQYF.

The V call is TRBV4-3, the J call TRBJ2-2; possibly TRBD2 for D (5 bases). CDR1 and CDR2 (germline): LGHNA, YSLEER. Trimming took 4 bases from V and 7 from J, leaving 10 bases between them. The CDR3 is 13 residues long. The CDR3 DNA reads TGCGCCAGCAGCCCGATTGAGGGCGGGGAGCTGTTTTTT. It encodes CASSPIEGGELFF.

This chain connects TRBV9 to TRBJ2-1; 8 positions agree with TRBD1. V lost 0 bases and J lost 8; bases outside the gene matches: 10. The CDR3 contains 16 residues. Germline V gene sequence: CDR1 SGDLS, CDR2 YYNGEE. As DNA, the CDR3 is TGTGCCAGCAGCGTAGACCCCGACAGGGGTTCCTATGAGCAGTTCTTC. Translation: CASSVDPDRGSYEQFF.

The V gene is TRBV28, the J gene TRBJ2-1; 8 nucleotides align to TRBD2. V lost 6 bases, J lost 10 bases, and 8 bases stayed unmatched. Germline CDR1 and CDR2: MDHEN and SYDVKM. CDR3 size: 13 residues. CDR3 loop: CASRTSGGEEQFF. The CDR3 DNA sequence: TGTGCCAGCAGAACTAGCGGAGGGGAGGAGCAGTTCTTC. Drawing the rest from reference TRBV28 and TRBJ2-1, the complete variable domain is DVKVTQSSRYLVKRTGEKVFLECVQDMDHENMFWYRQDPGLGLRLIYFSYDVKMKEKGDIPEGYSVSREKKERFSLILESASTNQTSMYLCASRTSGGEEQFFGPGTRLTVL.

The chain carries TRBV7-9 and TRBJ2-7; D is uncertain. V gave up 1 base and J gave up 2 bases, with 12 bases separating them. The CDR3 length is 15 residues. Germline V gene data show CDR1 as SEHNR and CDR2 as FQNEAQ (reference sequence). The CDR3 DNA is TGTGCCAGCAGCTTAGGCGCGGCGGTGACCTACGAGCAGTACTTC. This gives the protein CASSLGAAVTYEQYF.

V and J are TRBV10-3 and TRBJ2-1; TRBD2 agrees at 12 bases. The CDR3 extends over 13 amino acids. J was trimmed by 8 bases and V by 7 bases; bases with no gene match: 3. From germline, CDR1 is ENHRY and CDR2 SYGVKD. CDR3 nucleotides: TGTGCCATCAAACTAGCGGGAGGAGATGAGCAGTTCTTC. This gives the protein CAIKLAGGDEQFF.

The rearrangement uses TRBV27 and TRBJ1-5; D might be TRBD1 (6 bases). CDR1 MNHEY and CDR2 SMNVEV come from the germline V gene (reference sequence). V shed 6 bases and J shed 5 bases, with 14 bases lying between them. CDR3 length: 14 residues. Written as DNA, the CDR3 is TGTGCCAGCAGGCTTACAGGGATTCATCAGCCCCAGCATTTT. Translating it yields CASRLTGIHQPQHF.

The V and J genes are TRBV2 and TRBJ1-1, with 8 nucleotides matching TRBD1. Trimming took 6 bases from V and 4 from J; bases not matched to a gene: 4. This CDR3 is built from 13 residues. Germline CDR1 and CDR2: SNHLY and FYNNEI. The CDR3 coding sequence is TGTGCCAGCAGCAGAACAGGGGGCACTGAAGCTTTCTTT. Its translation: CASSRTGGTEAFF.

The chain links TRBV5-1 to TRBJ1-2, with D possibly matching TRBD1 (6 bases). Germline V gives CDR1 SGHRS, CDR2 YFSETQ. The CDR3 is 13 residues long. Trimming stripped 4 bases from V and 3 bases from J, with 10 bases between. The CDR3 nucleotides read TGCGCCAGCAGCCCCCGACAGGACTATGGCTACACCTTC. Protein sequence: CASSPRQDYGYTF.

The chain uses TRBV6-5 and TRBJ1-2; 7 positions match TRBD1. The V gene's germline CDR1 is MNHEY and CDR2 SVGAGI. CDR3 size: 13 residues. With 8 bases clipped from V and 5 bases from J, the junction kept 8 bases outside the gene matches. The CDR3 sequence: CASGGPGGYGYTF. The CDR3 DNA reads as TGTGCCAGCGGAGGTCCAGGGGGATATGGCTACACCTTC.

This chain uses TRBV7-2 with TRBJ2-5; tentatively, D is TRBD2 (6 bases). V was cut by 2 bases and J by 2 bases, with 12 bases left in between. This CDR3 has 15 residues. Germline CDR1 is SGHTA and CDR2 is FQGNSA. CDR3 nucleotide sequence: TGTGCCAGCAGCTTACCGACTAGTCGGCAAGAGACCCAGTACTTC. This encodes CASSLPTSRQETQYF.

This chain joins TRBV19 and TRBJ1-2; tentatively, D is TRBD1 (5 bases). V was shortened by 3 bases and J by 1 base, with 15 bases between the two germline ends. Per germline, CDR1 LNHDA and CDR2 SQIVND (reference sequence). CDR3 size: 16 residues. CDR3 amino acids: CASSIPTGLGNYGYTF. For the CDR3, the DNA is TGTGCCAGTAGTATCCCAACAGGATTGGGTAACTATGGCTACACCTTC.

The V call is TRBV3-1 (or the pseudogene TRBV3-2), the J call TRBJ1-6; 10 nucleotides match TRBD1. The CDR3 runs 16 residues. V trimming: 1 base; J trimming: 9 bases; junction bases outside the gene matches: 6. CDR1 is LGHDT and CDR2 is YNNKEL in the germline V gene (reference sequence). In DNA, the CDR3 is TGTGCCAGCAGCCAAGCCTCCGGGACAGGGGCTTCACCCCTCCACTTT. Amino acid sequence: CASSQASGTGASPLHF.

This sequence joins TRBV7-9 and TRBJ1-5; 8 nucleotides line up with TRBD1. The trim removed 5 bases at V and 0 bases at J, leaving 6 bases unmatched. The CDR3 covers 16 residues. Per germline, CDR1 SEHNR and CDR2 FQNEAQ (reference sequence). The DNA for the CDR3 is TGTGCCAGCAGCGGCTCGACAGGGGATAGCAATCAGCCCCAGCATTTT. Its protein product is CASSGSTGDSNQPQHF. Looking up the rest from reference TRBV7-9 and TRBJ1-5 gives the full variable domain: DTGVSQNPRHKITKRGQNVTFRCDPISEHNRLYWYRQTLGQGPEFLTYFQNEAQLEKSRLLSDRFSAERPKGSFSTLEIQRTEQGDSAMYLCASSGSTGDSNQPQHFGDGTRLSIL.

CDR3 region: CASSSSDRGKNIQYF. The DNA for the CDR3 is TGTGCCAGCAGCTCCTCGGACAGGGGCAAAAACATTCAGTACTTC. The chain uses TRBV6-2 or TRBV6-3 and TRBJ2-4; TRBD1 matches 9 bases. Trimming removed 6 bases from V and 3 bases from J; junction bases left unmatched: 6. The CDR3 is 15 amino acids. Germline V gene data show CDR1 as MNHEY and CDR2 as SVGEGT.

The chain has TRBV5-4 and TRBJ2-3; TRBD2 is a possible D gene (6 bases). Germline lookup yields CDR1 SGHNT and CDR2 YYREEE (reference sequence). The CDR3 is made up of 14 amino acids. V dropped 4 bases and J dropped 4 bases, with 13 bases sitting between them. DNA of the CDR3: TGTGCCAGCAGCGTGACTAGTGAATCAGATACGCAGTATTTT. It translates to CASSVTSESDTQYF. Using reference TRBV5-4 and TRBJ2-3 for the parts outside the CDR3, the full variable domain is ETGVTQSPTHLIKTRGQQVTLRCSSQSGHNTVSWYQQALGQGPQFIFQYYREEENGRGNFPPRFSGLQFPNYSSELNVNALELDDSALYLCASSVTSESDTQYFGPGTRLTVL.

The chain carries TRBV7-2 and TRBJ1-2, with a weak D call TRBD1 (5 bases). Trimming took 1 base from V and 8 from J, leaving 20 bases between them. CDR1 is SGHTA, CDR2 FQGNSA, per germline. This CDR3 has 16 amino acids. The CDR3 DNA reads as TGTGCCAGCAGCTTAGGACCGTGGGAGGGGTCTAGAGGCTACACCTTC. Residues: CASSLGPWEGSRGYTF.

V gene TRBV28 combines with J gene TRBJ2-7; 11 nucleotides agree with TRBD2. CDR1 and CDR2 from the germline V gene are MDHEN and SYDVKM. The ends lost 8 bases at V and 3 bases at J; junction bases unmatched: 12. This CDR3 contains 16 residues. The CDR3 DNA follows: TGTGCCAGCTATGGGGAGCTGACTAGCGGGAACTACGAGCAGTACTTC. It yields the protein CASYGELTSGNYEQYF. The entire variable domain, with the rest obtained from reference TRBV28 and TRBJ2-7, is as follows: DVKVTQSSRYLVKRTGEKVFLECVQDMDHENMFWYRQDPGLGLRLIYFSYDVKMKEKGDIPEGYSVSREKKERFSLILESASTNQTSMYLCASYGELTSGNYEQYFGPGTRLTVT.

J is TRBJ1-2 and V is TRBV4-3; TRBD1 matches 10 bases. There are 16 residues in the CDR3. The germline gives CDR1 LGHNA, CDR2 YSLEER. V trimming: 11 bases; J trimming: 6 bases; junction bases outside the gene matches: 18. CDR3 sequence: CASPPRDRGPSHGYTF. The CDR3 region has the DNA TGCGCCTCCCCCCCCCGGGACAGGGGACCATCGCATGGCTACACCTTC.

The genes are TRBV29-1 and TRBJ1-2; TRBD1 aligns across 9 bases. The CDR3 consists of 19 residues. After removal of 1 base from V and 3 bases from J, the junction contained 18 bases not matched to a gene. Germline values: CDR1 SQVTM, CDR2 ANQGSEA. As DNA, the CDR3 is TGCAGCGTTGAAGGGGTATCCTTAGGGGACAGGGTGGACTACTATGGCTACACCTTC. It encodes CSVEGVSLGDRVDYYGYTF.

This chain links TRBV5-1 with TRBJ1-4, with D uncertain. Germline V gene sequence: CDR1 SGHRS, CDR2 YFSETQ. CDR3 size: 17 residues. Trimming took 4 bases from V and 5 from J, leaving 21 bases between them. The CDR3 is CASSRPPDSYENEKLFF. The DNA for the CDR3 is TGCGCCAGCAGCCGACCTCCCGACTCGTACGAAAATGAAAAACTGTTTTTT.

The chain links TRBV23-1 to TRBJ1-5; the D is unclear. TRBV23-1 is treated as an ORF (open reading frame) with a function not yet certain. The CDR3 contains 13 residues. V lost 11 bases and J lost 7, with 18 bases in between. The CDR3 reads CARGRGEGQPQHF. DNA of the CDR3: TGCGCCCGCGGGCGGGGAGAGGGACAGCCCCAGCATTTT.

The CDR3 DNA sequence: TGTGCCAGCAGCTTACTAGCGCCCGGGGAGGGGGAGACCCAGTACTTC. This gives the protein CASSLLAPGEGETQYF. The chain links TRBV4-2 to TRBJ2-5; 7 bases line up with TRBD2. Germline values: CDR1 LGHNA, CDR2 YNFKEQ. J gave up 5 bases and V 5 bases, and 14 bases lay outside the gene matches. The length of the CDR3 is 16 residues.

This clone has more than one count but fewer than ten. CDR3 residues: CASSFRQLGSFVGYTF. For the CDR3, the DNA is TGTGCCAGCAGTTTCAGACAGTTGGGTAGCTTTGTTGGCTACACCTTC. The rearrangement links TRBV28 to TRBJ1-2; TRBD1 might be the D (5 bases). CDR1 and CDR2 from the germline V gene are MDHEN and SYDVKM. CDR3 size: 16 residues. V lost 3 bases and J 7 bases, leaving 21 bases between the germline ends.

The chain employs TRBV28 and TRBJ1-6; 11 bases map to TRBD1. Germline V gene lookup returns CDR1 MDHEN and CDR2 SYDVKM. This CDR3 contains 16 residues. Trimming took 2 bases from V and 7 from J; bases not matched to a gene: 4. CDR3 amino acids: CASSLGGQGGNSPLHF. DNA of the CDR3: TGTGCCAGCAGTTTAGGGGGACAGGGGGGGAATTCACCCCTCCACTTT.

The chain links TRBV6-2 or TRBV6-3 to TRBJ1-5, with unresolved D. The CDR3 totals 12 residues. From germline, CDR1 is MNHEY and CDR2 SVGEGT. The ends were cut back, 0 bases at V and 9 bases at J, with 6 bases in the middle. For the CDR3, the DNA is TGTGCCAGCAGTTACTCCCCATCGCCCCAGCATTTT. The encoded protein is CASSYSPSPQHF.

This clone has more than one count but fewer than ten. As DNA, the CDR3 is TGTGCCAGCAGTGAAGCGGGTTCGGGTTGGGAGCAGTACTTC. It translates to CASSEAGSGWEQYF. The rearrangement uses TRBV6-1 and TRBJ2-7; D is undetermined. Trimming cost V 0 bases and J 7 bases, with 13 bases left between them. This CDR3 is 14 amino acids long. Germline CDR1 reads MNHNS; CDR2 reads SASEGT.